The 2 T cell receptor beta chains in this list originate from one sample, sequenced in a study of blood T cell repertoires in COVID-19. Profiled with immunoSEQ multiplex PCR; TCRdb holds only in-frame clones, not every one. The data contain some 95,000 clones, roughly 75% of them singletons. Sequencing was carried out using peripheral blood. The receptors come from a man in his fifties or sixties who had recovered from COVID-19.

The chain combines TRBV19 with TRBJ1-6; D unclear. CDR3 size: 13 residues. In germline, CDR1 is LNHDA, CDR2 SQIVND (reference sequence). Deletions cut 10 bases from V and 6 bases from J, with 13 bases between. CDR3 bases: TGTGCCACCAGGCCGTACCTTAATTCACCCCTCCACTTT. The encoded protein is CATRPYLNSPLHF.

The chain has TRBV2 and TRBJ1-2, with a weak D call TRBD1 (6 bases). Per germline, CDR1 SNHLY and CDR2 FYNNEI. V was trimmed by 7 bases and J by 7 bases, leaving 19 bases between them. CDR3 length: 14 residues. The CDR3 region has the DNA TGTGCCAGCACTTGGGGACGGGACACGACTGGCTACACCTTC. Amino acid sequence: CASTWGRDTTGYTF.